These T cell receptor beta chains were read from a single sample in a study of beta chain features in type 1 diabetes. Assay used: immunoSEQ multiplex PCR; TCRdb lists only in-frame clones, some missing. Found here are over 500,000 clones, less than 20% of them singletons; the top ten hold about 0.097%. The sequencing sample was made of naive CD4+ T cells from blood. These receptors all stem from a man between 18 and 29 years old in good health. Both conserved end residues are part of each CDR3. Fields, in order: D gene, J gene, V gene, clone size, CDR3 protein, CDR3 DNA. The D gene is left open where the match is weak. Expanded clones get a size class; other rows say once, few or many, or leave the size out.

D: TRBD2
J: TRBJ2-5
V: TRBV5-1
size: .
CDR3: CASSLDAGVEETQYF
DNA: TGCGCCAGCAGCTTGGATGCGGGGGTGGAAGAGACCCAGTACTTC

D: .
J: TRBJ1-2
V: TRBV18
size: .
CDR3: CASSPLSNYGYTF
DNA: TGTGCCAGCTCACCCCTGAGTAACTATGGCTACACCTTC

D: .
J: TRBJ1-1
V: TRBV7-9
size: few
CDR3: CASSNNWNTEAFF
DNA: TGTGCCAGCAGCAACAACTGGAACACTGAAGCTTTCTTT

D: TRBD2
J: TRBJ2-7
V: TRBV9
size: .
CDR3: CASTPTAGGPYEQYF
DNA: TGTGCCAGCACCCCCACCGCGGGAGGGCCCTACGAGCAGTACTTC

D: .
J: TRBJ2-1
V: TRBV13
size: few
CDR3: CASSLVLTLKISSYNEQFF
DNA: TGTGCCAGCAGCTTAGTCTTGACTCTTAAAATTAGCTCCTACAATGAGCAGTTCTTC

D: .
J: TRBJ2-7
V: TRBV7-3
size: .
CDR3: CASSPRGLRRDEQYF
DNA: TGTGCCAGCAGTCCCCGTGGATTGCGCAGGGACGAGCAGTACTTC

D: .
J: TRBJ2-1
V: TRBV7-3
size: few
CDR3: CASSPQPLGEQFF
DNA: TGTGCCAGCAGCCCCCAACCCCTAGGTGAGCAGTTCTTC

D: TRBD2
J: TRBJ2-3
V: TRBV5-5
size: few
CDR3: CASSRPTSGSSTDTQYF
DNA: TGTGCCAGCAGCCGACCGACTAGCGGGAGTAGCACAGATACGCAGTATTTT

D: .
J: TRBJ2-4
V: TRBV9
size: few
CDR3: CASSVATDSRDIQYF
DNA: TGTGCCAGCAGCGTAGCTACAGACTCTCGGGACATTCAGTACTTC

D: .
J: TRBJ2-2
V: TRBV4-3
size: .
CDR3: CASSHDKAGELFF
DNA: TGCGCCAGCAGCCATGACAAAGCTGGGGAGCTGTTTTTT

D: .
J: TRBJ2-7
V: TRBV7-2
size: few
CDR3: CASSSWGSLGEQYF
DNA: TGTGCCAGCAGCTCATGGGGGTCTTTGGGAGAGCAGTACTTC

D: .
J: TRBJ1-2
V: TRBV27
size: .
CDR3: CASTTGSNYGYTF
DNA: TGTGCCAGCACTACAGGGTCTAACTATGGCTACACCTTC

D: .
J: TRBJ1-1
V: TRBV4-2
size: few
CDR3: CASSQDRVGTEAFF
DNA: TGTGCCAGCAGCCAAGATCGAGTAGGGACTGAAGCTTTCTTT

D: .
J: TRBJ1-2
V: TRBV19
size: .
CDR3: CASTPGQAPYGYTF
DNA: TGTGCCAGTACCCCTGGGCAGGCTCCCTATGGCTACACCTTC

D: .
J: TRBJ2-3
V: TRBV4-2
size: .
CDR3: CASSQGSTDTQYF
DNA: TGTGCCAGCAGCCAAGGCAGCACAGATACGCAGTATTTT

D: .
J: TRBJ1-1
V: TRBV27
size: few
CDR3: CASSLRRQNTEAFF
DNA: TGTGCCAGCAGTTTACGACGGCAGAACACTGAAGCTTTCTTT

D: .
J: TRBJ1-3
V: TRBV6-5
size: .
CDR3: CASTQTFLSGNTIYF
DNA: TGTGCCAGCACTCAGACGTTCCTCTCTGGAAACACCATATATTTT

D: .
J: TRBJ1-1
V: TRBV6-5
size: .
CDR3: CASSYLGTEAFF
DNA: TGTGCCAGCAGTTACTTGGGGACTGAAGCTTTCTTT

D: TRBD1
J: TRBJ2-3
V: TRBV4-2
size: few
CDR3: CASSHRGQGGTDTQYF
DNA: TGTGCCAGCAGCCACCGGGGACAGGGGGGCACAGATACGCAGTATTTT

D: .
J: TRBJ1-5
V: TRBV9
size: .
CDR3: CASSVGGRNQPQHF
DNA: TGTGCCAGCAGCGTAGGAGGGAGGAATCAGCCCCAGCATTTT

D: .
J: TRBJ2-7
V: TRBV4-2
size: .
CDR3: CASSQEKLLAYEQYF
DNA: TGTGCCAGCAGCCAAGAAAAGCTTCTTGCCTACGAGCAGTACTTC

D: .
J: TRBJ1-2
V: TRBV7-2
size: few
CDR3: CASSLGSQGRNGYTF
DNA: TGTGCCAGCAGCTTAGGATCTCAGGGCCGGAATGGCTACACCTTC

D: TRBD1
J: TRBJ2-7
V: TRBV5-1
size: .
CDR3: CASSPWDRVFYEQYF
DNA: TGCGCCAGCAGCCCCTGGGACAGGGTGTTCTACGAGCAGTACTTC

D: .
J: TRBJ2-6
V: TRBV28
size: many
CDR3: CASTSPGDSGANVLTF
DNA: TGTGCCAGCACCTCCCCCGGGGACTCTGGGGCCAACGTCCTGACTTTC

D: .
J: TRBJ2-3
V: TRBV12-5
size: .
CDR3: CASASTDTQYF
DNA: TGTGCTAGTGCCAGCACAGATACGCAGTATTTT

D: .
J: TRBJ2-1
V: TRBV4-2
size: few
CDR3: CASSQEIQGSYNEQFF
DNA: TGTGCCAGCAGCCAAGAGATCCAGGGCTCCTACAATGAGCAGTTCTTC

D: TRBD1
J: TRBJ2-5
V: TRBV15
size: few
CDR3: CATSTRTGGLGETQYF
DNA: TGTGCCACCAGCACAAGGACAGGGGGCCTTGGAGAGACCCAGTACTTC

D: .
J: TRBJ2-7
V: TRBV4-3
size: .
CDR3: CASSLTGQWNEQYF
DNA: TGCGCCAGCAGCCTGACCGGACAGTGGAACGAGCAGTACTTC

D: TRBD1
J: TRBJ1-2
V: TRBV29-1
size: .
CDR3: CSVESTGGIANYGYTF
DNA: TGCAGCGTTGAAAGTACAGGGGGTATAGCTAACTATGGCTACACCTTC

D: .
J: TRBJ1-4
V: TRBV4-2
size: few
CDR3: CASSQGPTNEKLFF
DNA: TGTGCCAGCAGCCAAGGTCCAACTAATGAAAAACTGTTTTTT

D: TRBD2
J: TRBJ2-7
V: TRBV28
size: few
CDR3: CASMTSGSYEQYF
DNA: TGTGCCAGCATGACTAGCGGAAGCTACGAGCAGTACTTC

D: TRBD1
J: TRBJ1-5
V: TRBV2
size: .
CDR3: CASSGQGVSNQPQHF
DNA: TGTGCCAGCAGTGGACAGGGGGTTAGCAATCAGCCCCAGCATTTT

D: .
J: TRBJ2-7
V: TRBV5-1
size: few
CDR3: CASSLGQTSSYEQYF
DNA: TGCGCCAGCAGCTTGGGACAGACGAGCTCCTACGAGCAGTACTTC

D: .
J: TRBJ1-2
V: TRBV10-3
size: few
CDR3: CAISEGTNAYGYTF
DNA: TGTGCCATCAGCGAAGGGACAAACGCATATGGCTACACCTTC

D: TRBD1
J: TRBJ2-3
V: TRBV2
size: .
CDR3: CASSPPGTGRWDTQYF
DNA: TGTGCCAGCAGTCCCCCAGGGACAGGGAGGTGGGATACGCAGTATTTT

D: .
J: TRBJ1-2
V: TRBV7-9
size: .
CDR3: CASSPRSSRGVSYTF
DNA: TGTGCCAGCAGTCCTAGAAGTAGCCGAGGGGTGAGCTACACCTTC

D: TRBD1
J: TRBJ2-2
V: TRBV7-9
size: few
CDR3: CASSSNRGRGTGELFF
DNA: TGTGCCAGCAGTTCTAACAGGGGGCGCGGCACCGGGGAGCTGTTTTTT

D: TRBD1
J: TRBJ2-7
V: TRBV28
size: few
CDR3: CASSLSQAGTVWF
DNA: TGTGCCAGCAGTTTATCCCAGGCCGGGACAGTCTGGTTC

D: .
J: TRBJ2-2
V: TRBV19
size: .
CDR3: CASSIEGTEPSVF
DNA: TGTGCCAGTAGTATTGAGGGTACCGAACCCTCTGTTTTT

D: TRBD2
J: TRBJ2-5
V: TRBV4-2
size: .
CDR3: CASSQAGPSGGQETQYF
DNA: TGTGCCAGCAGCCAAGCTGGTCCTAGCGGGGGCCAAGAGACCCAGTACTTC

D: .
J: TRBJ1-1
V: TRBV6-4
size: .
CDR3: CASSDSILWVVNTEAFF
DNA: TGTGCCAGCAGTGACTCGATTCTTTGGGTAGTGAACACTGAAGCTTTCTTT

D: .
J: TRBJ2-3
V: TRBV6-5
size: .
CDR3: CASSYLSGDTQYF
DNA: TGTGCCAGCAGTTACCTCTCGGGTGATACGCAGTATTTT

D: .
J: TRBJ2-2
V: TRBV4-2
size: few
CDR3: CASSQDLGRVNTGELFF
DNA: TGTGCCAGCAGCCAAGATCTGGGTAGGGTCAACACCGGGGAGCTGTTTTTT

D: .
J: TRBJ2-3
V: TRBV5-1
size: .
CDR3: CASSYAGTKGDTQYF
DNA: TGCGCCAGCAGCTACGCCGGGACAAAAGGCGATACGCAGTATTTT

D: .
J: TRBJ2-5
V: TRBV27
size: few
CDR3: CASSSPLLGKTQYF
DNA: TGTGCCAGCAGTTCACCACTTCTGGGGAAGACCCAGTACTTC

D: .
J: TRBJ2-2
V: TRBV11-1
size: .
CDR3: CASSGQRYTGELFF
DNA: TGTGCCAGCAGCGGGCAGAGATACACCGGGGAGCTGTTCTTT

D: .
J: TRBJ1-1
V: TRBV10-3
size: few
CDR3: CAISESVNTEAFF
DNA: TGTGCCATCAGTGAGTCGGTGAACACTGAAGCTTTCTTT

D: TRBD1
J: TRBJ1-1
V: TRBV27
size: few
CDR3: CASSLQTGTGGWNTEAFF
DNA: TGTGCCAGCAGTTTGCAAACCGGAACAGGGGGCTGGAACACTGAAGCTTTCTTT

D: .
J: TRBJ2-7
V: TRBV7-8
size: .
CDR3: CASSSGGQPYEQYF
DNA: TGTGCCAGCAGCTCCGGCGGGCAACCTTACGAGCAGTACTTC

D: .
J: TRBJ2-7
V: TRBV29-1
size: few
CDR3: CSVTRGGEQYF
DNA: TGCAGCGTTACACGGGGTGGCGAGCAGTACTTC